The 17 T cell receptor beta chains below come from one sample, sequenced in a study of cytomegalovirus exposure and HLA in healthy donors. The PCR made use of 60 Vbeta and 13 Jbeta primers. Produced via immunoSEQ multiplex PCR; TCRdb's table is partial and in-frame only. The sample carries about 120,000 clones, approximately 8.6% recorded once. Sample: PBMCs. These receptors were obtained from a woman aged 40 to 50 in good health and CMV-seropositive.

The chain employs TRBV6-5 and TRBJ2-2; no clear D. The CDR3 contains 12 residues. Trimming shortened V by 6 bases and J by 4 bases, and 6 bases separated the two germline ends. Germline V gene lookup returns CDR1 MNHEY and CDR2 SVGAGI. The CDR3 region is CASRKLTGELFF. The CDR3, as DNA: TGTGCCAGCAGAAAACTCACCGGGGAGCTGTTTTTT.

This clone was counted only a few times. The chain joins TRBV2 to TRBJ2-1; 8 bases match TRBD2. The CDR3 is made up of 13 amino acids. The J segment lost 6 bases and the V segment lost 6 bases, leaving 4 bases of the junction unmatched. Germline CDR1 reads SNHLY; CDR2 reads FYNNEI. CDR3 in amino acids: CASSAGTSNEQFF. The DNA of the CDR3 is TGTGCCAGCAGCGCCGGGACTAGCAATGAGCAGTTCTTC.

The DNA of the CDR3 is TGTGCCAGCCGACAGCACCGGGACTCTGCCTACGAGCAGTACTTC. This codes for CASRQHRDSAYEQYF. This rearrangement joins TRBV6-1 to TRBJ2-7; possible D gene TRBD2, 6 bases. The germline V gene has CDR1 MNHNS and CDR2 SASEGT. The CDR3 loop spans 15 amino acids. V was pared by 8 bases and J by 2 bases, with 19 bases between.

The chain combines TRBV19 with TRBJ1-2, with no clear D. This CDR3 has 14 amino acids. Trimming pared 0 bases from V and 7 bases from J, leaving 12 bases between. Germline CDR1 reads LNHDA; CDR2 reads SQIVND (reference sequence). The CDR3 is CASSIERGGCGYTF. As DNA, the CDR3 is TGTGCCAGTAGTATAGAACGGGGAGGCTGTGGCTACACCTTC.

Comments on this clone: The sample has other DNA sequences that encode this CDR3 too. The rearrangement links TRBV5-5 to TRBJ1-2, with D tentatively TRBD1 (6 bases). V was clipped by 2 bases and J by 4 bases, with 9 bases between them. Germline CDR1 and CDR2: SGHKS and YYEKEE (reference sequence). CDR3 length equals 13 residues. CDR3 bases: TGTGCCAGCAGCTTAGAACAGGGCTATGGCTACACCTTC. This encodes CASSLEQGYGYTF.

The sample holds a few counts of this clone. V and J are TRBV7-7 and TRBJ2-5, with 7 bases aligning to TRBD2. The CDR3 is 14 amino acids. Trimming removed 4 bases from V and 5 bases from J; junction bases left unmatched: 7. The V gene's germline CDR1 is SSHAT and CDR2 FNYEAQ (reference sequence). The CDR3 sequence is CASSSLSGGETQYF. CDR3 DNA sequence: TGTGCCAGCAGCTCACTCTCCGGGGGGGAGACCCAGTACTTC.

This chain joins TRBV5-1 and TRBJ2-7; 7 nucleotides agree with TRBD1. After removal of 4 bases from V and 1 base from J, the junction contained 5 bases not matched to a gene. The CDR3 length is 14 residues. Germline CDR1 reads SGHRS; CDR2 reads YFSETQ. This chain's CDR3 is CASSERDSSYEQYF. The CDR3 nucleotides read TGCGCCAGCAGCGAGAGGGACAGTTCCTACGAGCAGTACTTC.

This clone turned up a few times. This chain uses TRBV9 with TRBJ2-3; D is unresolved. The CDR3 contains 13 residues. The ends were cut back, 3 bases at V and 3 bases at J, with 8 bases in the middle. Germline V CDR1 and CDR2: SGDLS, YYNGEE. Written as DNA, the CDR3 is TGTGCCAGCAGCGAATCCTCGACAGATACGCAGTATTTT. Amino acids: CASSESSTDTQYF.

The chain combines TRBV5-1 with TRBJ2-2; D unclear. Looked up from germline, CDR1 is SGHRS and CDR2 is YFSETQ. V was pared by 4 bases and J by 0 bases, with 10 bases between. The CDR3 spans 15 residues. The CDR3 nucleotides read TGCGCCAGCAGCCTCAGGAACCCGAACACCGGGGAGCTGTTTTTT. As protein: CASSLRNPNTGELFF.

This clone appeared a few times. The chain recombines TRBV7-9 with TRBJ1-2, with 8 bases aligning to TRBD1. The trim removed 4 bases at V and 8 bases at J, leaving 9 bases unmatched. Germline CDR1 SEHNR, CDR2 FQNEAQ (reference sequence). This CDR3 is 14 amino acids long. In nucleotides, the CDR3 is TGTGCCAGCAGCTCCCTGGACAGGGCGTGGGGCTACACCTTC. It translates to CASSSLDRAWGYTF.

This clone was picked up a small number of times. This chain joins TRBV5-6 and TRBJ1-2, with TRBD1 identical over 8 bases. CDR3 length: 15 residues. In germline, CDR1 is SGHDT, CDR2 YYEEEE. Losses at the gene ends were 0 bases for V and 4 bases for J; bases not matched to a gene: 5. The CDR3 spells CASSLVQGVGYGYTF. CDR3 nucleotides: TGTGCCAGCAGCTTGGTACAGGGGGTAGGCTATGGCTACACCTTC.

Only a few counts were recorded for this clone. The chain employs TRBV4-2 and TRBJ2-1; TRBD2 matches 7 bases. CDR1 is LGHNA and CDR2 is YNFKEQ in the germline V gene. There are 17 residues in the CDR3. V trimming: 0 bases; J trimming: 0 bases; junction bases outside the gene matches: 5. CDR3 sequence (DNA): TGTGCCAGCAGCCAAGATTACGGGGGGAGCTCCTACAATGAGCAGTTCTTC. This codes for CASSQDYGGSSYNEQFF.

The chain joins TRBV6-6 to TRBJ2-1, with TRBD1 matching over 10 bases. This CDR3 has 15 residues. Germline loops: CDR1 MNHNY, CDR2 SVGAGI (reference sequence). V was clipped by 5 bases and J by 5 bases; unmatched bases: 6. The CDR3 here is CASSPDRGIHNEQFF. The CDR3 bases are TGTGCCAGCAGTCCGGACAGGGGGATCCACAATGAGCAGTTCTTC.

This clone was seen a few times. This chain joins TRBV5-6 and TRBJ1-4, with 11 bases lining up with TRBD1. Losses at the gene ends were 2 bases for V and 8 bases for J; bases not matched to a gene: 11. Germline V lookup: CDR1 SGHDT, CDR2 YYEEEE. This CDR3 comprises 17 residues. CDR3 DNA: TGTGCCAGCAGCTTCGTACATCCCGGGACAGGGGGGGAAAAACTGTTTTTT. Translating it yields CASSFVHPGTGGEKLFF.

The rearrangement joins TRBV5-8 to TRBJ1-1, with no clear D. The CDR3 has 15 residues. Trimming removed 3 bases at V and 1 base at J, with 13 bases between. CDR1 SGHTS and CDR2 YDEGEE come from the germline V gene. The DNA for the CDR3 is TGTGCCAGCAGCTCGAGACAAAGACCGAACACTGAAGCTTTCTTT. Translated: CASSSRQRPNTEAFF.

The chain joins TRBV28 to TRBJ2-1; the match to TRBD2 covers 8 bases. Unmatched junction bases numbered 9, after V lost 5 bases and J lost 6 bases. There are 15 residues in the CDR3. CDR1 and CDR2 from the germline V gene are MDHEN and SYDVKM. The CDR3 here is CASSGGLVEVNEQFF. In nucleotides, the CDR3 is TGTGCCAGCAGTGGGGGACTAGTCGAAGTCAATGAGCAGTTCTTC.

This clone turned up a few times. This rearrangement joins TRBV9 to TRBJ1-3, with D tentatively TRBD1 (5 bases). V was shortened by 0 bases and J by 2 bases, with 15 bases between the two germline ends. Germline CDR1 reads SGDLS; CDR2 reads YYNGEE. The CDR3 is 17 amino acids. The CDR3 is CASSVAAGGGAGNTIYF. The DNA for the CDR3 is TGTGCCAGCAGCGTAGCTGCCGGGGGAGGTGCTGGAAACACCATATATTTT.